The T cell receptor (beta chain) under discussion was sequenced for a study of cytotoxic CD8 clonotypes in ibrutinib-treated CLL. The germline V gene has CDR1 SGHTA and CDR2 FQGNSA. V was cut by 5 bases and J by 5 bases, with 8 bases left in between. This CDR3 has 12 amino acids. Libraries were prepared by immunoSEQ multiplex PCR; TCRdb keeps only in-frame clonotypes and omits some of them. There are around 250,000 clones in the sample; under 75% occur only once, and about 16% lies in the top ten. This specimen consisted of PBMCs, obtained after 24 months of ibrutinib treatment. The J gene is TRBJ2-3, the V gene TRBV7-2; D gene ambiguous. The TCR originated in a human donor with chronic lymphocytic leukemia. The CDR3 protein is CASSRPGDTQYF. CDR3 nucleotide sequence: TGTGCCAGCAGCCGCCCGGGAGATACGCAGTATTTT.